The clone carrying this T cell receptor (beta chain) was seen more than once but under ten times. With random hexamers, reverse transcription was performed on roughly 0.45 to 1 ug of RNA. In TCRdb, the immunoSEQ multiplex PCR reads were re-called with MiXCR into one record per CDR3 protein. The data show around 130,000 distinct CDR3 sequences, around 94% seen once. The data are from a study of CD8 T cells in Susac syndrome. The authors negatively isolated CD8+ and CD4+ T cells and FACS-enriched TEMRA cells. The sample consisted of CD8+ T cells from PBMCs. The TCR originated in a human donor with Susac syndrome.

DNA of the CDR3: TGTGCCAGCTCACCAAGGACAGATACGCAGTATTTT. Amino acids: CASSPRTDTQYF. V and J are TRBV18 and TRBJ2-3; D uncertain. V was cut by 2 bases and J by 3 bases, with 3 bases left in between. The CDR3 extends over 12 amino acids. Germline CDR1 is KGHSH and CDR2 is LQKENI.